The TCR beta chain described here comes from a study of CD8 T cells in ankylosing spondylitis. This clonotype was counted only a few times. Its antigen remains unknown. Each CDR3 protein gets one entry after TCRdb re-called the 5' RACE reads with MiXCR. The sample carries 220,000 or so distinct CDR3 sequences, around 16% recorded once. Whole-study results and caveats: Matched ankylosing spondylitis synovial fluid reportedly contained a significantly enriched population of disease-linked clones. A TCR beta motif of 7 to 9 highly homologous variants seemed to mark ankylosing spondylitis blood. Disease-linked clones bore a CD8+ phenotype and were relatively rare in peripheral blood. Some motif variants were previously reported in reactive arthritis synovial fluid and blood.

Germline V lookup: CDR1 LGHNA, CDR2 YSLEER. V gave up 1 base and J gave up 8 bases, with 14 bases separating them. This CDR3 comprises 15 residues. This rearrangement joins TRBV4-3 to TRBJ2-2; the D gene is possibly TRBD2 (6 bases). Sequenced sample: blood, either unsorted or a sorted T cell fraction (not recorded which). The clonotype was recovered from a male donor with ankylosing spondylitis. The CDR3 protein is CASSQAGVGLGELFF. The CDR3 DNA reads TGCGCCAGCAGCCAAGCGGGGGTGGGGTTGGGGGAGCTGTTTTTT.